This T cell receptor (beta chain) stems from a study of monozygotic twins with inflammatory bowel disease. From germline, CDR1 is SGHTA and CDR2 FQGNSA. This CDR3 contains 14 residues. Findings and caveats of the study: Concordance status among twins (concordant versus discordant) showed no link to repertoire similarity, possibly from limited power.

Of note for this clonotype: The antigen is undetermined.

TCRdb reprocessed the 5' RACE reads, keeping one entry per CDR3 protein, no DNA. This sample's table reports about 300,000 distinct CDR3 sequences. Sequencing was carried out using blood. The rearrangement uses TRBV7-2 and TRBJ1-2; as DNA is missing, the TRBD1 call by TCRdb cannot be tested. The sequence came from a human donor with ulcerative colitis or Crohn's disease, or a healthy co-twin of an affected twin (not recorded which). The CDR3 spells CASTRRGVDYGYTF.